The entry below gives a single TCR beta chain sequence along with its context. Its antigen is currently unknown. After removal of 3 bases from V and 7 bases from J, the junction contained 12 bases not matched to a gene. Germline loops: CDR1 DFQATT, CDR2 SNEGSKA (reference sequence). The CDR3 spans 14 residues. This record comes from a study of T cells after yellow fever vaccination. Study-level findings and limits: The presence of abundant clonotypes contaminating from the bulk population was possible in FACS-sorted repertoires.

TCRdb called the 5' RACE reads again in MiXCR, with one record for every CDR3 protein. The sample consists of 610,000 or so distinct CDR3 sequences, approximately 13% of them appearing once. The sample consisted of PBMCs, taken on the day of the yellow fever booster vaccination. The TCR originated in a young man who received the YFV17D yellow fever vaccine. V is TRBV20-1 and J is TRBJ2-7, with 7 bases aligning to TRBD2. The CDR3 DNA reads TGCAGTGCTAGGTCTGGGACTACGGGGAGGGAGCAGTACTTC. Amino acids: CSARSGTTGREQYF.